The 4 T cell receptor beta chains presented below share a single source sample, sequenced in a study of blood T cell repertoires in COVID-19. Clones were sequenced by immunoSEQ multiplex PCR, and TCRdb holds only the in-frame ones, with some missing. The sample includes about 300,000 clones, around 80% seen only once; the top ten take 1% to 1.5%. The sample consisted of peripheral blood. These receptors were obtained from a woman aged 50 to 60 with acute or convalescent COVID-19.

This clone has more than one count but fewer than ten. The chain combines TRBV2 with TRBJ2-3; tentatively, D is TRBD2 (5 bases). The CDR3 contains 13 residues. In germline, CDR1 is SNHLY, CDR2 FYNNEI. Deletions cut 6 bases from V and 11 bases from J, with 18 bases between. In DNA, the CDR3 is TGTGCCAGCAGCTTAAGCTCACGTCGGGAGCAGTATTTT. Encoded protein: CASSLSSRREQYF.

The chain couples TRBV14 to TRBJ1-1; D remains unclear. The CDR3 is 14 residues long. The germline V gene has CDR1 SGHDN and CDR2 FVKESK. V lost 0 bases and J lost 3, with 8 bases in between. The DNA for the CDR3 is TGTGCCAGCAGCCAAGATCTGGAGTACACTGAAGCTTTCTTT. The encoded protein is CASSQDLEYTEAFF.

CDR3 region: CAISGTVSGNTIYF. The CDR3 bases are TGTGCCATCAGTGGGACAGTCTCTGGAAACACCATATATTTT. The rearrangement links TRBV10-3 to TRBJ1-3; TRBD1 might be the D (6 bases). This CDR3 has 14 residues. CDR1 is ENHRY, CDR2 SYGVKD, per germline. V lost 4 bases to trimming and J lost 0 bases, with 7 bases between them.

The CDR3 loop is CAWSPLSGNEQFF. The CDR3 nucleotides are TGTGCCTGGAGTCCCCTCTCGGGCAATGAGCAGTTCTTC. The chain recombines TRBV30 with TRBJ2-1; D gene unclear. In germline, CDR1 is GTSNPN, CDR2 SVGIG (reference sequence). V was pared by 2 bases and J by 6 bases, with 11 bases between. The CDR3 totals 13 residues.